Presented here are 22 T cell receptor beta chains from one specimen sequenced in a study of CD8 T cells in ankylosing spondylitis. TCRdb reprocessed the 5' RACE reads via MiXCR and lists one record per CDR3 protein. The data show approximately 440,000 distinct CDR3 sequences, over 15% seen once. Findings of the study overall: It appeared that ankylosing spondylitis blood was characterized by a TCR beta motif of seven or eight highly homologous variants.

The antigens these receptors bind are not known. Material for sequencing was blood, either unsorted or a sorted T cell fraction (not recorded which). The receptors originated from a male donor with ankylosing spondylitis.

The V call is TRBV7-8, the J call TRBJ1-1, with 8 bases fitting TRBD1. The germline gives CDR1 SGHVS, CDR2 FQNEAQ. The CDR3 runs to 16 residues. V trimming: 0 bases; J trimming: 4 bases; junction bases outside the gene matches: 7. CDR3 nucleotide sequence: TGTGCCAGCAGCTTAGCGAAGGACAGGGTGACCACTGAAGCTTTCTTT. Its protein is CASSLAKDRVTTEAFF. Full variable domain (remainder filled in from reference TRBV7-8 and TRBJ1-1): GAGVSQSPRYKVAKRGQDVALRCDPISGHVSLFWYQQALGQGPEFLTYFQNEAQLDKSGLPSDRFFAERPEGSVSTLKIQRTQQEDSAVYLCASSLAKDRVTTEAFFGQGTRLTVV.

This clonotype has just one count. The chain recombines TRBV3-1 with TRBJ1-3, with D maybe TRBD1 (5 bases). This CDR3 spans 15 amino acids. The V end was cut by 0 bases, the J end by 3 bases, with 9 bases between. Germline lookup yields CDR1 LGHDT and CDR2 YNNKEL (reference sequence). CDR3: CASSQEVGGGNTIYF. The CDR3 DNA reads as TGTGCCAGCAGCCAAGAAGTCGGGGGTGGAAACACCATATATTTT.

This clonotype came up a few times. DNA for the CDR3: TGTGCCAGCAGTGGAGGCAGGGTGGACGGCTACACCTTC. Its translation is CASSGGRVDGYTF. V is TRBV2 and J is TRBJ1-2; D may be TRBD1 (5 bases). Germline V lookup: CDR1 SNHLY, CDR2 FYNNEI. The CDR3 runs 13 residues. The V gene lost 4 bases and the J gene lost 8 bases, with 14 bases spanning the gap.

In its sample, this clonotype was seen a few times. This sequence joins TRBV28 and TRBJ2-1, with 7 positions matching TRBD1. CDR1 is MDHEN and CDR2 is SYDVKM in the germline V gene. Trimming removed 5 bases from V and 5 bases from J; junction bases left unmatched: 6. This CDR3 has 14 amino acids. DNA for the CDR3: TGTGCCAGCAGTCCCCCGGGACAGAACAATGAGCAGTTCTTC. Protein: CASSPPGQNNEQFF.

The chain joins TRBV3-1 to TRBJ1-1; maybe TRBD1 (5 bases). The CDR3 spans 14 residues. The V end was cut by 5 bases, the J end by 0 bases, with 10 bases between. Per germline, CDR1 LGHDT and CDR2 YNNKEL (reference sequence). The CDR3 sequence: CASSYGGMNTEAFF. The CDR3, as DNA: TGTGCCAGCAGCTACGGGGGAATGAACACTGAAGCTTTCTTT.

There are a few counts of this clonotype. The V and J genes are TRBV12-3 or TRBV12-4 and TRBJ1-1, with a tentative D call TRBD1 (6 bases). CDR3 length equals 14 residues. V lost 7 bases and J lost 4, with 16 bases in between. The CDR3 is CASIKQGWFTEAFF. The CDR3 nucleotides are TGTGCCAGCATAAAACAGGGATGGTTCACTGAAGCTTTCTTT.

CDR3 sequence reads: CSAQRSTDTQYF. As DNA, the CDR3 is TGCAGTGCCCAACGTAGCACAGATACGCAGTATTTT. This chain uses TRBV20-1 with TRBJ2-3; D is uncertain. The V gene's germline CDR1 is DFQATT and CDR2 SNEGSKA (reference sequence). The CDR3 is made up of 12 amino acids. V was clipped by 6 bases and J by 0 bases, with 7 bases between them.

The gene calls are TRBV3-1 and TRBJ2-2, with 9 bases identical to TRBD2. The trim removed 1 base at V and 12 bases at J, leaving 6 bases unmatched. Looked up from germline, CDR1 is LGHDT and CDR2 is YNNKEL (reference sequence). The CDR3 consists of 14 residues. The CDR3 bases are TGTGCCAGCAGCCAAGGCGGGGGGGGGACCAAGCTGTTTTTT. This sequence encodes CASSQGGGGTKLFF.

This clonotype was seen at least ten times. This chain links TRBV29-1 with TRBJ2-1; possible D gene TRBD2, 6 bases. This CDR3 region has 15 residues. CDR1 is SQVTM, CDR2 ANQGSEA, per germline. V shed 0 bases and J shed 0 bases, with 9 bases lying between them. CDR3: CSVEDQTSSYNEQFF. CDR3 DNA: TGCAGCGTTGAAGATCAGACTAGCTCCTACAATGAGCAGTTCTTC.

The chain uses TRBV15 and TRBJ2-5; D may be TRBD2 (6 bases). Germline-derived CDR1 and CDR2 are LNHNV and YYDKDF (reference sequence). There are 17 residues in the CDR3. Trimming took off 5 bases at V and 0 bases at J, with 19 bases between the two ends. As DNA, the CDR3 is TGTGCCACCAGCCCACGGGACTCCCACCTGTACCAAGAGACCCAGTACTTC. Translated: CATSPRDSHLYQETQYF.

This clonotype occurred a few times. This chain connects TRBV6-1 to TRBJ1-1; no clear D gene. Germline V gives CDR1 MNHNS, CDR2 SASEGT. V was trimmed by 5 bases and J by 8 bases, leaving 24 bases between them. The CDR3 spans 16 residues. CDR3 in amino acids: CASSQYSRAGRLEAFF. CDR3 DNA: TGTGCCAGCAGTCAATACTCCCGCGCAGGCCGTCTGGAAGCTTTCTTT.

This clonotype was detected many times. The V gene is TRBV29-1, the J gene TRBJ2-7; D gene uncertain. Germline-derived CDR1 and CDR2 are SQVTM and ANQGSEA. The ends were cut back, 7 bases at V and 0 bases at J, with 10 bases in the middle. This CDR3 spans 12 amino acids. The CDR3 DNA reads as TGCAGCGCTAAGACAAGCTCCTACGAGCAGTACTTC. This encodes CSAKTSSYEQYF.

This clonotype was found many times. This sequence joins TRBV12-3 or TRBV12-4 and TRBJ2-2, with 13 bases lining up with TRBD2. The CDR3 runs 18 residues. V lost 6 bases to trimming and J lost 5 bases; unmatched junction nucleotides: 12. The CDR3, as DNA: TGTGCCAGCAGGCTCACTAGCGGGAGGGCCCCCGGGACCGGGGAGCTGTTTTTT. It codes for CASRLTSGRAPGTGELFF.

V usage is TRBV18 and J usage is TRBJ1-5; D is undetermined. The CDR3 totals 14 residues. Germline V gene data show CDR1 as KGHSH and CDR2 as LQKENI. Between the trimmed V and J ends, which lost 5 bases and 4 bases, there was a span of 12 bases. The CDR3 DNA reads TGTGCCAGCTCATCACAAGACATTAATCAGCCCCAGCATTTT. It is translated as CASSSQDINQPQHF.

This clonotype turned up a few times. The chain uses TRBV4-3 and TRBJ2-1; D unclear. From germline, CDR1 is LGHNA and CDR2 YSLEER. The V gene lost 8 bases and the J gene lost 5 bases, with 13 bases spanning the gap. This CDR3 has 13 residues. CDR3 coding DNA: TGCGCCAGCTCAGACTCGTTCCACAATGAGCAGTTCTTC. Residues: CASSDSFHNEQFF.

There are many counts of this clonotype. This chain joins TRBV20-1 and TRBJ2-3; D unclear. The CDR3 length is 16 residues. Germline V lookup: CDR1 DFQATT, CDR2 SNEGSKA (reference sequence). Trimming pared 3 bases from V and 2 bases from J, leaving 18 bases between. Here the CDR3 DNA reads TGCAGTGCTAGGGATTTGGTTCACAAGATCACAGATACGCAGTATTTT. This gives the protein CSARDLVHKITDTQYF.

This clonotype appeared a single time. V gene TRBV5-1 combines with J gene TRBJ2-5; 8 positions match TRBD1. The CDR3 is made up of 15 amino acids. With 0 bases clipped from V and 4 bases from J, the junction kept 5 bases outside the gene matches. Germline V lookup: CDR1 SGHRS, CDR2 YFSETQ. CDR3 DNA sequence: TGCGCCAGCAGCTTGGGGACAGGGTCGGTAGAGACCCAGTACTTC. Translated: CASSLGTGSVETQYF. Variable domain in full (rest from reference TRBV5-1 and TRBJ2-5): KAGVTQTPRYLIKTRGQQVTLSCSPISGHRSVSWYQQTPGQGLQFLFEYFSETQRNKGNFPGRFSGRQFSNSRSEMNVSTLELGDSALYLCASSLGTGSVETQYFGPGTRLLVL.

The J gene is TRBJ2-3, the V gene TRBV4-3, with 10 bases that match TRBD2. Germline CDR1 reads LGHNA; CDR2 reads YSLEER. J was trimmed by 5 bases and V by 4 bases; bases with no gene match: 12. The CDR3 is made up of 17 amino acids. The CDR3: CASSRGTGTSERDTQYF. For the CDR3, the DNA is TGCGCCAGCAGCCGGGGAACCGGGACTAGCGAAAGAGATACGCAGTATTTT.

This clonotype was counted only a few times. The J gene is TRBJ2-7, the V gene TRBV7-2; no clear D gene. CDR3 length: 14 amino acids. V lost 1 base, J lost 4 bases, and 11 bases lay in between. CDR1 is SGHTA and CDR2 is FQGNSA in the germline V gene. The CDR3 here is CASSLGLVQYEQYF. The CDR3, as DNA: TGTGCCAGCAGCTTAGGCCTAGTGCAATACGAGCAGTACTTC.

The chain is built from TRBV9 and TRBJ2-7; 10 bases align to TRBD2. Unmatched junction bases numbered 7, after V lost 3 bases and J lost 7 bases. The CDR3 is 14 amino acids. The germline V gene has CDR1 SGDLS and CDR2 YYNGEE. DNA of the CDR3: TGTGCCAGCAGCGCAGCGGGAGGGCTCCGGGAGCAGTACTTC. Protein sequence: CASSAAGGLREQYF.

This clonotype was seen many times. Here the CDR3 DNA reads TGCGCCAGCAGCTCGACAGGGGGCCGGAGCTATGGCTACACCTTC. This gives the protein CASSSTGGRSYGYTF. This chain joins TRBV5-1 and TRBJ1-2, with TRBD1 matching over 10 bases. This CDR3 has 15 amino acids. V lost 3 bases, J lost 4 bases, and 6 bases stayed unmatched. Looked up from germline, CDR1 is SGHRS and CDR2 is YFSETQ.

The V gene is TRBV5-1, the J gene TRBJ1-5; no reliable D call. Trimming took off 4 bases at V and 0 bases at J, with 11 bases between the two ends. Germline CDR1 reads SGHRS; CDR2 reads YFSETQ. The CDR3 is 15 amino acids. The CDR3 region has the DNA TGCGCCAGCAGCGTTACCGGGAATAGCAATCAGCCCCAGCATTTT. Its protein is CASSVTGNSNQPQHF.